These 14 T cell receptor beta chains were all obtained from the same sample, sequenced in a study of lymphopenia after photon versus proton radiotherapy. Sequencing was performed with immunoSEQ multiplex PCR; in TCRdb, only in-frame clones are kept and a portion is missing. The table includes 26,000 or so clones, about 85% detected once. Specimen: peripheral blood, collected from a patient treated with photon-based radiotherapy. Receptor source: a man aged 25-45 years with gastric cancer.

The rearrangement uses TRBV6-6 and TRBJ1-2, with 10 bases fitting TRBD1. Germline trimming cut 1 base from V and 7 bases from J; bases unmatched to any gene: 6. The V gene's germline CDR1 is MNHNY and CDR2 SVGAGI (reference sequence). This CDR3 spans 15 amino acids. CDR3 sequence reads: CASSYLGTGEIGYTF. The CDR3 nucleotides are TGTGCCAGCAGTTACTTAGGGACAGGGGAGATTGGCTACACCTTC.

The chain joins TRBV11-2 to TRBJ1-1, with a possible D match to TRBD1 (6 bases). The germline V and J ends were trimmed by 3 bases and 6 bases, with 11 bases remaining between them. Germline values: CDR1 SGHAT, CDR2 FQNNGV. The CDR3 consists of 13 residues. CDR3 in amino acids: CASSLDRISEAFF. The CDR3 DNA is TGTGCCAGCAGCTTGGACAGAATTTCTGAAGCTTTCTTT. Full variable domain (remainder filled in from reference TRBV11-2 and TRBJ1-1): EAGVAQSPRYKIIEKRQSVAFWCNPISGHATLYWYQQILGQGPKLLIQFQNNGVVDDSQLPKDRFSAERLKGVDSTLKIQPAKLEDSAVYLCASSLDRISEAFFGQGTRLTVV.

The chain combines TRBV7-6 with TRBJ2-5; a possible D gene is TRBD1 (6 bases). Germline V gene sequence: CDR1 SGHVS, CDR2 FNYEAQ. V was trimmed by 1 base and J by 2 bases, leaving 11 bases between them. This CDR3 spans 15 amino acids. The DNA of the CDR3 is TGTGCCAGCAGCTTAGGGGGACATATACAAGAGACCCAGTACTTC. Translation: CASSLGGHIQETQYF.

This rearrangement joins TRBV28 to TRBJ1-5; 7 bases align to TRBD1. This CDR3 is built from 15 residues. CDR1 and CDR2 from the germline V gene are MDHEN and SYDVKM. J gave up 3 bases and V 5 bases, and 7 bases lay outside the gene matches. The CDR3 region is CASSDFGQVNQPQHF. The CDR3, as DNA: TGTGCCAGCAGTGATTTCGGACAGGTCAATCAGCCCCAGCATTTT.

The chain links TRBV5-6 to TRBJ1-2; no clear D gene. CDR1 SGHDT and CDR2 YYEEEE come from the germline V gene. The CDR3 has 13 amino acids. The V gene lost 4 bases and the J gene lost 4 bases, with 11 bases spanning the gap. DNA of the CDR3: TGTGCCAGCAGCAAACCCCGACCCTATGGCTACACCTTC. It codes for CASSKPRPYGYTF.

This chain joins TRBV13 and TRBJ2-3; possibly TRBD1 for D (6 bases). Germline-derived CDR1 and CDR2 are PRHDT and FYEKMQ (reference sequence). Deletions cut 4 bases from V and 5 bases from J, with 10 bases between. The CDR3 is 13 amino acids. The CDR3 region has the DNA TGTGCCAGCAGCTCGCAGGGGCAAGATACGCAGTATTTT. Translating it yields CASSSQGQDTQYF.

The CDR3 coding sequence is TGTGCCAGCAGTTACGAGTCTAGCGGTTACAATGAGCAGTTCTTC. Protein product: CASSYESSGYNEQFF. The chain uses TRBV6-5 and TRBJ2-1, with 7 bases identical to TRBD2. Germline assignment: CDR1 MNHEY and CDR2 SVGAGI. The ends lost 2 bases at V and 4 bases at J; junction bases unmatched: 5. CDR3 size: 15 residues.

J is TRBJ2-1 and V is TRBV6-5, with TRBD1 identical over 10 bases. The CDR3 is 14 amino acids. CDR1 and CDR2 (germline): MNHEY, SVGAGI. The trim removed 5 bases at V and 6 bases at J, leaving 4 bases unmatched. This CDR3 reads CASSTRDRGNEQFF. The CDR3 DNA sequence: TGTGCCAGCAGTACCCGGGACAGGGGCAATGAGCAGTTCTTC.

The chain links TRBV28 to TRBJ1-5, with D unresolved. This CDR3 has 13 residues. The V end lost 5 bases, the J end lost 3 bases, and 8 bases lay between the germline ends. Germline lookup yields CDR1 MDHEN and CDR2 SYDVKM. The CDR3 region is CASSLDHNQPQHF. CDR3 bases: TGTGCCAGCAGTCTCGACCACAATCAGCCCCAGCATTTT.

The V gene is TRBV5-4, the J gene TRBJ2-3; 9 nucleotides line up with TRBD2. V dropped 2 bases and J dropped 1; count of bases not matched to a gene: 2. The CDR3 is 15 amino acids. Germline lookup yields CDR1 SGHNT and CDR2 YYREEE (reference sequence). The CDR3 loop is CASSLPSGGTDTQYF. Here the CDR3 DNA reads TGTGCCAGCAGCTTACCTAGCGGGGGCACAGATACGCAGTATTTT.

V gene TRBV7-9 combines with J gene TRBJ2-1, with TRBD2 matching 8 bases. The CDR3 contains 18 residues. From germline, CDR1 is SEHNR and CDR2 FQNEAQ (reference sequence). V trimming: 5 bases; J trimming: 2 bases; junction bases outside the gene matches: 14. CDR3 DNA sequence: TGTGCCAGCAGCGGAGTTGTCGGGGGGGCCATAACCTACAATGAGCAGTTCTTC. This sequence encodes CASSGVVGGAITYNEQFF.

The chain joins TRBV7-2 to TRBJ2-7, with 7 bases that match TRBD1. Germline assignment: CDR1 SGHTA and CDR2 FQGNSA. This CDR3 has 15 residues. The junction had 10 bases not matched to a gene; V was cut back by 4 bases and J by 4 bases. The CDR3 bases are TGTGCCAGCAGCTCCGCCGGGACAGCCGTATACGAGCAGTACTTC. Its translation is CASSSAGTAVYEQYF.

This chain links TRBV27 with TRBJ2-1; TRBD2 matches at 8 bases. Germline loops: CDR1 MNHEY, CDR2 SMNVEV (reference sequence). CDR3 length: 14 residues. Trimming removed 3 bases from V and 4 bases from J; junction bases left unmatched: 2. CDR3 residues: CASSLREVYNEQFF. The DNA for the CDR3 is TGTGCCAGCAGTTTGCGGGAGGTGTACAATGAGCAGTTCTTC.

The V gene is TRBV9, the J gene TRBJ2-1; no clear D gene. The CDR3 consists of 12 residues. V was clipped by 3 bases and J by 7 bases, with 8 bases between them. Germline CDR1 and CDR2: SGDLS and YYNGEE. The CDR3 DNA reads as TGTGCCAGCAGCGAACCACAGAATGAGCAGTTCTTC. As protein: CASSEPQNEQFF.